This T cell receptor (beta chain) was retrieved from a study of blood T cell repertoires in COVID-19. Here immunoSEQ multiplex PCR was the method, and the copy in TCRdb shows in-frame clones only, minus some. The top ten hold roughly 9.6% of the sample, which has around 80,000 clones, 75% to 85% seen once. This CDR3 has 15 amino acids. The germline V gene has CDR1 SGDLS and CDR2 YYNGEE. Trimming took 2 bases from V and 3 from J, leaving 14 bases between them. Seattle patients were enrolled during active infection and followed longitudinally. This clonotype was sampled from a man aged 45-65 years with COVID-19, enrolled during active disease. The sample taken for sequencing was peripheral blood. The V gene is TRBV9, the J gene TRBJ1-1; D is unclear. DNA for the CDR3: TGTGCCAGCAGCGTGTCAGCGGGTGGCGACACTGAAGCTTTCTTT. Its translation: CASSVSAGGDTEAFF.